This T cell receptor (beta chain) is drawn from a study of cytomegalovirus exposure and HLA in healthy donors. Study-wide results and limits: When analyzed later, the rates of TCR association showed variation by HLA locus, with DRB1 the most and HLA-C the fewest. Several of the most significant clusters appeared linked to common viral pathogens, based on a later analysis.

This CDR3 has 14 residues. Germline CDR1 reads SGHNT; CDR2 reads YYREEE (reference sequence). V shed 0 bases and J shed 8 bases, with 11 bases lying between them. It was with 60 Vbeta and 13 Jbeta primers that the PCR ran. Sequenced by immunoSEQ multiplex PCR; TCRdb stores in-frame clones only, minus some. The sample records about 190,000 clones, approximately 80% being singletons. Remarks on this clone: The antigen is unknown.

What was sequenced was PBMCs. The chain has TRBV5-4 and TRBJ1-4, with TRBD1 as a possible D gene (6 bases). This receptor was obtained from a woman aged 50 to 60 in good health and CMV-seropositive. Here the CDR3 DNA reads TGTGCCAGCAGCTTGGAAGGGGGTCGGGAAAAACTGTTTTTT. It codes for CASSLEGGREKLFF.